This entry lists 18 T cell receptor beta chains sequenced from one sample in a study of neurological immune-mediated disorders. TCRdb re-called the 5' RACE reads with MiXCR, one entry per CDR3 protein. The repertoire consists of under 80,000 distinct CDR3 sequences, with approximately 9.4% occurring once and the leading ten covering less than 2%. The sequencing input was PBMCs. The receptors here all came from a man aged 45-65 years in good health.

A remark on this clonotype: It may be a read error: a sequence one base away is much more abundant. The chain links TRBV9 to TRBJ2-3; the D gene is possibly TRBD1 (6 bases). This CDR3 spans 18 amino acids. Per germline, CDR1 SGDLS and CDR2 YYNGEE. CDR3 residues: CANSVVSGTWGAADTQYF. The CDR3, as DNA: TGTGCCAACAGCGTAGTATCCGGGACATGGGGCGCCGCAGATACGCAGTATTTT.

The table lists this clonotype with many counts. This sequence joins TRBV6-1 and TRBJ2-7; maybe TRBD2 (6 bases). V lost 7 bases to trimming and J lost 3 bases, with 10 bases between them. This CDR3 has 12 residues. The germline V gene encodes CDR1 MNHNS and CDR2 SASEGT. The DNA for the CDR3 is TGTGCCAGCAAGAGGGAGGTCTACGAGCAGTACTTC. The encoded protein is CASKREVYEQYF.

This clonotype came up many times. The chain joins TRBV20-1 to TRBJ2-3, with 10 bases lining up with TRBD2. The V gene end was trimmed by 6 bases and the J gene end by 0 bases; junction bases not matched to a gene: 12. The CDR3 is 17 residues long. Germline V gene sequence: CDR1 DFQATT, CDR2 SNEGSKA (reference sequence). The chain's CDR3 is CSASDSGGTTSTDTQYF. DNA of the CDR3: TGCAGTGCCAGCGATAGCGGGGGGACTACTAGCACAGATACGCAGTATTTT.

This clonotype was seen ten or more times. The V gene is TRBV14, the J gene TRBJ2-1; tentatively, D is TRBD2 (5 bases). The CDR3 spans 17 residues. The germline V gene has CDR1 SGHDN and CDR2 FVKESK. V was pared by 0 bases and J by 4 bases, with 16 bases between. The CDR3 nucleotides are TGTGCCAGCAGCCAAGACTCGGGCAGGACGGGATACAATGAGCAGTTCTTC. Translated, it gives CASSQDSGRTGYNEQFF.

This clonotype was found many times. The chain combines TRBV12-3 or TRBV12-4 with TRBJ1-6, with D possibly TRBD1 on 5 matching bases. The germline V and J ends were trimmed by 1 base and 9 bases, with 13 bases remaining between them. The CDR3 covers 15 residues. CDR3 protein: CASSLEDTASSPLHF. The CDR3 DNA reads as TGTGCCAGCAGTTTAGAGGACACGGCCTCTTCACCCCTCCACTTT.

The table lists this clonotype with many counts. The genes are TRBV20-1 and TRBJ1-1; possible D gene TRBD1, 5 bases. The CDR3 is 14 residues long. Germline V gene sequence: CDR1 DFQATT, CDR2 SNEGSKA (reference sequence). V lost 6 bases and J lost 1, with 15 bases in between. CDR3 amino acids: CSAPPIQANTEAFF. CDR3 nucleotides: TGCAGTGCCCCCCCCATACAGGCGAACACTGAAGCTTTCTTT.

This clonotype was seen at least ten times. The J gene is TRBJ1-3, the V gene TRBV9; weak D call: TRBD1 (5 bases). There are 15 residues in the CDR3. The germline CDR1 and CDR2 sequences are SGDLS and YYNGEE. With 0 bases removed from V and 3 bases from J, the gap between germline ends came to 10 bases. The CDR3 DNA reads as TGTGCCAGCAGCGTAGGCGCAGGGAGTGGAAACACCATATATTTT. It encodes CASSVGAGSGNTIYF.

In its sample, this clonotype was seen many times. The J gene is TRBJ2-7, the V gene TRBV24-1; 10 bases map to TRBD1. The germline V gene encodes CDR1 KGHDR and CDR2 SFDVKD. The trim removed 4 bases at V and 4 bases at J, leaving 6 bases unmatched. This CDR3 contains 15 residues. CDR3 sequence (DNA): TGTGCCACCAGTGAAGGGGGGACAGGGGCTTACGAGCAGTACTTC. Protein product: CATSEGGTGAYEQYF.

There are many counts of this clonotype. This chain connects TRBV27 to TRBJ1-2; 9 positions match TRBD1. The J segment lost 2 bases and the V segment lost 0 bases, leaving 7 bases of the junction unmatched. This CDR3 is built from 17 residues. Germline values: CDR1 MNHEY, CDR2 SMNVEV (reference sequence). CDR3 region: CASSLSRQGVRNYGYTF. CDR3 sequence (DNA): TGTGCCAGCAGTTTATCGAGACAGGGGGTTCGGAACTATGGCTACACCTTC.

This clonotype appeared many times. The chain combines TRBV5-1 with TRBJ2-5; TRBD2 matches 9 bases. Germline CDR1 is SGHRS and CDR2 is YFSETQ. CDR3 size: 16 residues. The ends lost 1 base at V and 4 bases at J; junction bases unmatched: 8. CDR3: CASSLSRGGARETQYF. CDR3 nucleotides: TGCGCCAGCAGCTTGAGTCGCGGGGGGGCCCGAGAGACCCAGTACTTC.

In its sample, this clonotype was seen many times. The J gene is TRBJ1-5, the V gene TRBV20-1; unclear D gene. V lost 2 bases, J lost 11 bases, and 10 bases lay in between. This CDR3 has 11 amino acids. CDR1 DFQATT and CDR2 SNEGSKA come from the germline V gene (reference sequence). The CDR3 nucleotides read TGCAGTGCTAGACTCAGAGAGGCCCAGCATTTT. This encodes CSARLREAQHF.

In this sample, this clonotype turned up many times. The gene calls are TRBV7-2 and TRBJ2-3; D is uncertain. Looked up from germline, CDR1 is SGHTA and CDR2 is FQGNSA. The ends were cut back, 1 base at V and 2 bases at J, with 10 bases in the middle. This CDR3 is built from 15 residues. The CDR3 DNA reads TGTGCCAGCAGCTTAGTAGCAACCTACACAGATACGCAGTATTTT. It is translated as CASSLVATYTDTQYF. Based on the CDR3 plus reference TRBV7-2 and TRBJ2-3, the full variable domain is GAGVSQSPSNKVTEKGKDVELRCDPISGHTALYWYRQSLGQGLEFLIYFQGNSAPDKSGLPSDRFSAERTGGSVSTLTIQRTQQEDSAVYLCASSLVATYTDTQYFGPGTRLTVL.

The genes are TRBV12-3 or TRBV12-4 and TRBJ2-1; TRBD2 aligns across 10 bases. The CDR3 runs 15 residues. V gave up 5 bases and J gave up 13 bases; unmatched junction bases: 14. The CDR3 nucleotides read TGTGCCAGCAGTGATTCTAGCGGGGGTGTCGGGGATCAGTTCTTC. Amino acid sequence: CASSDSSGGVGDQFF.

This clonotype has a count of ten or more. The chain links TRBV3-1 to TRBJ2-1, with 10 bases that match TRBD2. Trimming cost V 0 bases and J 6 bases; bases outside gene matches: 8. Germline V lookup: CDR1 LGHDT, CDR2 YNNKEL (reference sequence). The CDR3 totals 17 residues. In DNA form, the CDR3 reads TGTGCCAGCAGCCAAGATACAGCGGGAGGGCGGGCCAATGAGCAGTTCTTC. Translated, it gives CASSQDTAGGRANEQFF.

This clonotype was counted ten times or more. CDR3 nucleotide sequence: TGTGCCAGCAGCGTGTCAGTTTACACCGGGGAGCTGTTTTTT. This codes for CASSVSVYTGELFF. The chain uses TRBV9 and TRBJ2-2; D unresolved. V was trimmed by 2 bases and J by 3 bases, leaving 8 bases between them. CDR1 is SGDLS, CDR2 YYNGEE, per germline. The CDR3 length is 14 residues.

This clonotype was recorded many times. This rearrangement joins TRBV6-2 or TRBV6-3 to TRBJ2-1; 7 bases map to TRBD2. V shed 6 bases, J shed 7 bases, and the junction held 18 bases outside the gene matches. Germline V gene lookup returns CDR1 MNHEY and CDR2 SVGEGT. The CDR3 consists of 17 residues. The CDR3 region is CASSSTTSAQSRNEQFF. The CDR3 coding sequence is TGTGCCAGCAGCTCAACTACTAGCGCCCAAAGTCGGAATGAGCAGTTCTTC.

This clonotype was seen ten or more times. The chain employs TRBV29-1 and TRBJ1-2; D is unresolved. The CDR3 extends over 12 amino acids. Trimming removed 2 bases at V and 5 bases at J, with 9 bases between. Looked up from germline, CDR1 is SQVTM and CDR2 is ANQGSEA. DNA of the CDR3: TGCAGCGTTGAACTTCCCGGTTATGGCTACACCTTC. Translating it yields CSVELPGYGYTF.

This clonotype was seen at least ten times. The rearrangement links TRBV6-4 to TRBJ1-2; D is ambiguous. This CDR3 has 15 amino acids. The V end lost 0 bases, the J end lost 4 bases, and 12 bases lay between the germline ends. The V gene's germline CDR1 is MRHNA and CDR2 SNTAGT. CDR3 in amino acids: CASSDSVGGSYGYTF. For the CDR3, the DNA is TGTGCCAGCAGTGACTCGGTCGGCGGTAGCTATGGCTACACCTTC.